These 21 T cell receptor beta chains originate from one sample sequenced in a study of T-cell memory formation after mild COVID-19. From the 5' RACE reads, TCRdb called clonotypes with MiXCR, one entry per CDR3 protein. The sample includes roughly 350,000 distinct CDR3 sequences, roughly 15% of them seen just once. The sample taken for sequencing was PBMCs or a T cell subset sorted from them (not recorded which). All receptors come from a young man who had mild COVID-19 (a few samples of this study predate the infection). Cell type and time point are not known.

The genes are TRBV29-1 and TRBJ1-1, with D unclear. Germline V gene sequence: CDR1 SQVTM, CDR2 ANQGSEA. V lost 3 bases and J lost 0, with 14 bases in between. This CDR3 has 15 amino acids. Written as DNA, the CDR3 is TGCAGCGTTGATCTGGTTGAACCGGTGAACACTGAAGCTTTCTTT. Amino acids: CSVDLVEPVNTEAFF.

This clonotype showed up just a few times. The V and J genes are TRBV5-1 and TRBJ2-3; TRBD1 aligns across 9 bases. CDR1 SGHRS and CDR2 YFSETQ come from the germline V gene. The CDR3 runs 15 residues. V dropped 4 bases and J dropped 3; count of bases not matched to a gene: 6. CDR3 protein: CASSNGQGLTDTQYF. The CDR3 DNA reads TGCGCCAGCAGCAACGGACAGGGGTTAACAGATACGCAGTATTTT.

The V gene is TRBV14, the J gene TRBJ2-3; D unclear. V dropped 6 bases and J dropped 5 bases, with 6 bases sitting between them. Germline V gene lookup returns CDR1 SGHDN and CDR2 FVKESK. The CDR3 spans 11 residues. The CDR3, as DNA: TGTGCCAGCAGGGCGAGAGATACGCAGTATTTT. It codes for CASRARDTQYF.

This clonotype has a handful of counts. J is TRBJ2-7 and V is TRBV20-1; D unclear. The CDR3 totals 13 residues. V lost 1 base and J 2 bases, leaving 9 bases between the germline ends. CDR1 and CDR2 (germline): DFQATT, SNEGSKA (reference sequence). CDR3 in DNA: TGCAGTGCTAGAGTCAGCACTCCCTACGAGCAGTACTTC. It is translated as CSARVSTPYEQYF.

The V call is TRBV5-1, the J call TRBJ2-3; TRBD2 aligns across 15 bases. Germline-derived CDR1 and CDR2 are SGHRS and YFSETQ. Germline trimming cut 4 bases from V and 0 bases from J; bases unmatched to any gene: 9. The CDR3 is made up of 19 amino acids. As DNA, the CDR3 is TGCGCCAGCAGCCCCGGACTAGCGGGGGGGCTTGAAAGCACAGATACGCAGTATTTT. Protein: CASSPGLAGGLESTDTQYF.

V is TRBV14 and J is TRBJ2-1, with D perhaps matching TRBD2 (5 bases). Germline values: CDR1 SGHDN, CDR2 FVKESK. The V end lost 1 base, the J end lost 10 bases, and 14 bases lay between the germline ends. This CDR3 has 14 amino acids. In DNA, the CDR3 is TGTGCCAGCAGCCAAGTAGCCCTCCGGGAAGAGCAGTTCTTC. Residues: CASSQVALREEQFF.

This clonotype was counted between two and nine times. The rearrangement uses TRBV12-3 or TRBV12-4 and TRBJ1-3; D uncertain. V gave up 3 bases and J gave up 2 bases, with 8 bases separating them. This CDR3 has 14 amino acids. The CDR3 loop is CASSLASPGNTIYF. The CDR3 bases are TGTGCCAGCAGTTTGGCCAGTCCTGGAAACACCATATATTTT.

As to this clonotype: The germline gene is not matched at one end of the junction; a read error may be the cause. The gene calls are TRBV27 and TRBJ1-5; D might be TRBD1 (6 bases). CDR1 MNHEY and CDR2 SMNVEV come from the germline V gene (reference sequence). The CDR3 runs 16 residues. The CDR3 is CASGLRSGANNQPQHF. The CDR3 DNA sequence: TGTGCCAGCGGTTTAAGGTCGGGGGCGAATAATCAGCCCCAGCATTTT.

The chain couples TRBV20-1 to TRBJ2-7, with 9 bases identical to TRBD2. Germline V gene sequence: CDR1 DFQATT, CDR2 SNEGSKA (reference sequence). V shed 5 bases and J 4 bases; nucleotides not matched to a gene: 6. CDR3 length equals 13 residues. CDR3: CSAFRTSVYEQYF. CDR3 sequence (DNA): TGCAGTGCTTTCCGGACTAGCGTTTACGAGCAGTACTTC.

This clonotype was seen more than once but under ten times. The chain employs TRBV4-1 and TRBJ2-1; D is unresolved. The CDR3 has 15 residues. Trimming cost V 0 bases and J 4 bases, with 10 bases left between them. Germline V gives CDR1 MGHRA, CDR2 YSYEKL. In DNA, the CDR3 is TGCGCCAGCAGCCAAGATGGTGGCAAGTACAATGAGCAGTTCTTC. Residues: CASSQDGGKYNEQFF.

In its sample, this clonotype was seen many times. The J gene is TRBJ2-7, the V gene TRBV7-2; D is perhaps TRBD1 (5 bases). The CDR3 is 13 residues long. The germline gives CDR1 SGHTA, CDR2 FQGNSA. V was clipped by 1 base and J by 5 bases, with 9 bases between them. CDR3 amino acids: CASSLGRRDEQYF. The CDR3 nucleotides are TGTGCCAGCAGCTTAGGTCGCAGGGACGAGCAGTACTTC.

The gene calls are TRBV5-1 and TRBJ2-1; 12 bases are shared with TRBD2. Germline CDR1 is SGHRS and CDR2 is YFSETQ. The CDR3 totals 19 residues. Germline trimming cut 1 base from V and 0 bases from J; bases unmatched to any gene: 8. The CDR3 protein is CASSLKASGGVGSYNEQFF. CDR3 sequence (DNA): TGCGCCAGCAGCTTGAAGGCTAGCGGGGGGGTTGGCTCCTACAATGAGCAGTTCTTC.

This clonotype has only a few counts. The chain links TRBV6-4 to TRBJ1-2, with a tentative D call TRBD1 (6 bases). Germline values: CDR1 MRHNA, CDR2 SNTAGT. V lost 5 bases to trimming and J lost 8 bases, with 27 bases between them. The CDR3 contains 17 residues. In nucleotides, the CDR3 is TGTGCCAGCAGTCCCTCGGGAGGGGGACACGTACCCGGCGGCTACACCTTC. Translated: CASSPSGGGHVPGGYTF.

This clonotype was observed a few times. The chain employs TRBV20-1 and TRBJ2-5; perhaps TRBD1 as D (5 bases). Per germline, CDR1 DFQATT and CDR2 SNEGSKA (reference sequence). This CDR3 contains 14 residues. V lost 3 bases and J 4 bases, leaving 15 bases between the germline ends. The CDR3 loop is CSASLRGDRETQYF. CDR3 nucleotides: TGCAGTGCTAGCTTAAGAGGCGACAGAGAGACCCAGTACTTC.

This clonotype was detected a few times. The rearrangement uses TRBV6-5 and TRBJ1-1, with a tentative D call TRBD1 (5 bases). The CDR3 loop spans 13 amino acids. V was trimmed by 6 bases and J by 3 bases, leaving 11 bases between them. The V gene's germline CDR1 is MNHEY and CDR2 SVGAGI. The CDR3 here is CASRGTVDTEAFF. As DNA, the CDR3 is TGTGCCAGCAGGGGGACGGTGGACACTGAAGCTTTCTTT.

This clonotype was counted between two and nine times. The V gene is TRBV7-9, the J gene TRBJ2-7, with TRBD1 identical over 8 bases. The V segment lost 8 bases and the J segment 6 bases; nucleotides outside the gene matches: 15. The CDR3 consists of 15 residues. Germline V gene data show CDR1 as SEHNR and CDR2 as FQNEAQ (reference sequence). The CDR3 loop is CASLRGSGQGSEQYF. The CDR3 DNA is TGTGCCAGCCTACGGGGGTCCGGACAGGGCTCCGAGCAGTACTTC.

The rearrangement links TRBV19 to TRBJ1-1; D is ambiguous. The CDR3 runs to 13 residues. With 6 bases removed from V and 1 base from J, the gap between germline ends came to 9 bases. Germline V gene lookup returns CDR1 LNHDA and CDR2 SQIVND (reference sequence). In DNA, the CDR3 is TGTGCCAGTAGGGAGGGTTGGAACACTGAAGCTTTCTTT. Its translation is CASREGWNTEAFF. Combining the CDR3 with reference TRBV19 and TRBJ1-1 gives the whole variable domain DGGITQSPKYLFRKEGQNVTLSCEQNLNHDAMYWYRQDPGQGLRLIYYSQIVNDFQKGDIAEGYSVSREKKESFPLTVTSAQKNPTAFYLCASREGWNTEAFFGQGTRLTVV.

This clonotype was detected many times. The chain has TRBV4-2 and TRBJ2-1; 11 nucleotides agree with TRBD2. J lost 3 bases, V lost 0 bases, and 1 base had no gene match. Per germline, CDR1 LGHNA and CDR2 YNFKEQ. This CDR3 comprises 16 residues. Here the CDR3 DNA reads TGTGCCAGCAGCCAAGATGGGACTAGCGGCTACAATGAGCAGTTCTTC. It specifies CASSQDGTSGYNEQFF.

This clonotype was detected a few times. This chain joins TRBV7-2 and TRBJ2-7; D may be TRBD1 (6 bases). This CDR3 spans 12 amino acids. Per the germline V gene, CDR1 is SGHTA and CDR2 is FQGNSA. V was trimmed by 5 bases and J by 6 bases, leaving 11 bases between them. The CDR3 DNA reads as TGTGCCAGCAGCGTCCAAGGGGGCGAGCAGTACGTC. Protein product: CASSVQGGEQYV.

The chain joins TRBV6-5 to TRBJ1-4; a weak D match, TRBD1 (6 bases). CDR3 size: 17 residues. Per the germline V gene, CDR1 is MNHEY and CDR2 is SVGAGI. V shed 0 bases and J shed 2 bases, with 13 bases lying between them. CDR3 loop: CASSYSIAGHTNEKLFF. The CDR3, as DNA: TGTGCCAGCAGTTACTCGATCGCGGGACACACTAATGAAAAACTGTTTTTT.

This clonotype was seen a handful of times. CDR3 bases: TGTGCCAGCAGCGTAGGGGGGGTAGAGACCCAGTACTTC. Protein product: CASSVGGVETQYF. The chain combines TRBV9 with TRBJ2-5; D is perhaps TRBD2 (6 bases). Germline V gene sequence: CDR1 SGDLS, CDR2 YYNGEE. The CDR3 has 13 amino acids. V gave up 0 bases and J gave up 4 bases, with 7 bases separating them.